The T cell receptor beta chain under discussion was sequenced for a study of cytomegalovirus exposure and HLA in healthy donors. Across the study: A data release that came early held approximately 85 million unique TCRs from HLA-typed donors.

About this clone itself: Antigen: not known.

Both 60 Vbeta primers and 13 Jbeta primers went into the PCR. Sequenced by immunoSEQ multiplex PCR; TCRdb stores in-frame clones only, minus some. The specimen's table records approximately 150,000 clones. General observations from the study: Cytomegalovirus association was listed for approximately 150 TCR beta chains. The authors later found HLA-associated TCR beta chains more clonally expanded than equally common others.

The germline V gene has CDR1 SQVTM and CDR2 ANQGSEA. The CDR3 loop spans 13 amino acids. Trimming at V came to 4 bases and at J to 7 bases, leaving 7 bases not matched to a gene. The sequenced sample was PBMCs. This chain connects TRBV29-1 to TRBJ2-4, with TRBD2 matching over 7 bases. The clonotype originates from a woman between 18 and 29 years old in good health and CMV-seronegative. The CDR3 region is CSVAVWEGNIQYF. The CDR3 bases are TGCAGCGTTGCGGTTTGGGAGGGGAACATTCAGTACTTC.